This TCR beta chain originates from a study of technical replicates of blood from several donors. Germline-derived CDR1 and CDR2 are MRHNA and SNTAGT. Trimming at V came to 3 bases and at J to 5 bases, leaving 5 bases not matched to a gene. There are 14 residues in the CDR3. Using immunoSEQ multiplex PCR, the repertoire was profiled, and TCRdb retains in-frame clones only, with some absent. The sample holds fewer than 12,000 clones, around 94% seen once. This clone was seen more than once but under ten times. Sequencing used PBMCs. The chain joins TRBV6-4 to TRBJ2-7; TRBD2 matches 9 bases. This sequence originates from a human donor in good health. The CDR3: CASSESSGSHEQYF. CDR3 DNA: TGTGCCAGCAGTGAGAGTAGCGGGAGCCACGAGCAGTACTTC.